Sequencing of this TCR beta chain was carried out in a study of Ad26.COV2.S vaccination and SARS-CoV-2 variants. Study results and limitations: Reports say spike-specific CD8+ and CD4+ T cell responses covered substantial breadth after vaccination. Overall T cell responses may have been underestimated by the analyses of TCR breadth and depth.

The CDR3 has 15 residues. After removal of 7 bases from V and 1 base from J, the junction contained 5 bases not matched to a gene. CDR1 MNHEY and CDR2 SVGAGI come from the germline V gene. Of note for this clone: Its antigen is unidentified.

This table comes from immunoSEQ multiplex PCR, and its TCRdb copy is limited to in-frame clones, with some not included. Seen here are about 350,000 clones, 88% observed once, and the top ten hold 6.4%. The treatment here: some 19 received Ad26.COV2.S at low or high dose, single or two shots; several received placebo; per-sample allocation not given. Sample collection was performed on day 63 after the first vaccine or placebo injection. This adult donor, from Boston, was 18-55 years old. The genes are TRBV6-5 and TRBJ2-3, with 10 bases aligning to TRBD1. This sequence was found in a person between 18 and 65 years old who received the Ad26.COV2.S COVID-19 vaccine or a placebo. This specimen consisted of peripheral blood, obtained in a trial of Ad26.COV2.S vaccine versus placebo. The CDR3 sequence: CASNFGTGGTDTQYF. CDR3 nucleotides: TGTGCCAGCAACTTCGGGACAGGGGGCACAGATACGCAGTATTTT.